A single sample gave rise to the 7 T cell receptor beta chains below, sequenced in a study of cytomegalovirus exposure and HLA in healthy donors (dated by TCRdb to 2017 to 2019). The library was generated by the immunoSEQ multiplex PCR assay. For the multiplex PCR, a mixture combining 60 forward primers for TCR Vbeta segments and 13 reverse primers for TCR Jbeta segments was used. What TCRdb holds here is the immuneACCESS table cut down to in-frame rearrangements. Part of the clones is not present; checked against another copy, under half of the missing clones reflect an unresolved V gene, and the others are unexplained. Counted in this sample were 170,000 or so clones; about 80% of them appeared once. The top ten constitute less than 9% of the sample. What was sequenced was PBMCs. The receptor set was obtained from a man in his thirties or forties in good health and CMV-seropositive.

This chain uses TRBV27 with TRBJ1-2; D ambiguous. V shed 0 bases and J shed 4 bases, with 12 bases lying between them. Germline CDR1 MNHEY, CDR2 SMNVEV (reference sequence). There are 15 residues in the CDR3. Written as DNA, the CDR3 is TGTGCCAGCAGTTTATCTTGGCAGTGCTCCTATGGCTACACCTTC. This gives the protein CASSLSWQCSYGYTF.

V usage is TRBV11-3 and J usage is TRBJ2-7; D remains ambiguous. Per the germline V gene, CDR1 is SGHNT and CDR2 is YENEEA. The CDR3 loop spans 15 amino acids. The V and J ends lost 2 bases and 2 bases respectively, with 13 bases between them. The CDR3 sequence: CASSLSRSFTYEQYF. CDR3 DNA sequence: TGTGCCAGCAGCTTAAGCAGGTCTTTTACCTACGAGCAGTACTTC. Full variable domain (rest looked up from reference TRBV11-3 and TRBJ2-7): EAGVVQSPRYKIIEKKQPVAFWCNPISGHNTLYWYLQNLGQGPELLIRYENEEAVDDSQLPKDRFSAERLKGVDSTLKIQPAELGDSAVYLCASSLSRSFTYEQYFGPGTRLTVT.

This clone came up a few times. The CDR3 reads CASSEQGPGEQYF. In DNA, the CDR3 is TGTGCCAGCAGCGAACAGGGTCCAGGCGAGCAGTACTTC. This rearrangement joins TRBV7-9 to TRBJ2-7; a weak D match, TRBD1 (6 bases). Germline CDR1 SEHNR, CDR2 FQNEAQ (reference sequence). Trimming took 5 bases from V and 6 from J, leaving 14 bases between them. The CDR3 consists of 13 residues.

The rearrangement links TRBV27 to TRBJ1-5; 9 nucleotides line up with TRBD1. Germline values: CDR1 MNHEY, CDR2 SMNVEV (reference sequence). This CDR3 is built from 14 residues. Trimming cost V 3 bases and J 5 bases; bases outside gene matches: 2. The CDR3 DNA reads as TGTGCCAGCAGTTTCACAGGGGGCTATCAGCCCCAGCATTTT. Translating it yields CASSFTGGYQPQHF.

Of note for this clone: Relative to the germline gene, one junction end is altered; a read error may explain this. This sequence joins TRBV7-9 and TRBJ1-2, with unresolved D. CDR3 size: 12 residues. Germline CDR1 and CDR2: SEHNR and FQNEAQ (reference sequence). The CDR3 DNA reads as TGTTCCAGCAGCTCCGTTCCTTATGGCTACACCTTC. Residues: CSSSSVPYGYTF.

The V and J genes are TRBV9 and TRBJ1-5; no clear D gene. Trimming removed 4 bases from V and 0 bases from J, with 14 bases in between. Germline loops: CDR1 SGDLS, CDR2 YYNGEE. The CDR3 covers 16 residues. The CDR3 loop is CASSPDGVYSNQPQHF. The DNA for the CDR3 is TGTGCCAGCAGCCCAGACGGGGTCTATAGCAATCAGCCCCAGCATTTT.

V gene TRBV5-4 combines with J gene TRBJ2-2, with 9 bases identical to TRBD1. Trimming removed 4 bases from V and 2 bases from J; junction bases left unmatched: 3. Germline V gene data show CDR1 as SGHNT and CDR2 as YYREEE (reference sequence). CDR3 length: 15 amino acids. CDR3 DNA sequence: TGTGCCAGCAGCCCGGGACAGGGAAACACCGGGGAGCTGTTTTTT. Amino acid sequence: CASSPGQGNTGELFF.